The 28 T cell receptor beta chains given below trace back to one sample, sequenced in a study of shared T cell receptors in the human thymus. Profiled with immunoSEQ multiplex PCR; TCRdb holds only in-frame clones, not every one. The data contain hundreds of thousands of clones, approximately 88% of them singletons. This same sample was also taken into another study, of human thymus T cells.

Material for sequencing was thymocytes. These TCRs come from a boy less than two years old with a congenital heart defect.

The rearrangement uses TRBV28 and TRBJ2-7, with D maybe TRBD1 (6 bases). Between the trimmed V and J ends, which lost 6 bases and 3 bases, there was a span of 12 bases. This CDR3 comprises 13 residues. Germline-derived CDR1 and CDR2 are MDHEN and SYDVKM. The CDR3 spells CASSIRGLYEQYF. The CDR3 DNA reads as TGTGCCAGCAGCATCAGGGGTCTCTACGAGCAGTACTTC. Complete variable domain (other parts from reference TRBV28 and TRBJ2-7): DVKVTQSSRYLVKRTGEKVFLECVQDMDHENMFWYRQDPGLGLRLIYFSYDVKMKEKGDIPEGYSVSREKKERFSLILESASTNQTSMYLCASSIRGLYEQYFGPGTRLTVT.

The V gene is TRBV30, the J gene TRBJ1-2, with 10 bases fitting TRBD1. This CDR3 has 14 residues. Germline-derived CDR1 and CDR2 are GTSNPN and SVGIG (reference sequence). With 3 bases clipped from V and 4 bases from J, the junction kept 5 bases outside the gene matches. The CDR3 DNA is TGTGCCTGGAGGCGGGACAGGGGCGCCTATGGCTACACCTTC. This gives the protein CAWRRDRGAYGYTF.

This chain links TRBV18 with TRBJ2-1; 8 bases agree with TRBD2. CDR1 KGHSH and CDR2 LQKENI come from the germline V gene. V trimming: 0 bases; J trimming: 2 bases; junction bases outside the gene matches: 12. This CDR3 is built from 19 residues. The CDR3 sequence is CASSPPAPSGRFAYNEQFF. DNA for the CDR3: TGTGCCAGCTCACCACCGGCCCCCAGCGGGAGATTCGCCTACAATGAGCAGTTCTTC.

The table lists this clone with a few counts. The chain couples TRBV7-8 to TRBJ2-1; 12 bases are a match to TRBD2. From germline, CDR1 is SGHVS and CDR2 FQNEAQ. V was pared by 5 bases and J by 4 bases, with 3 bases of the junction left unmatched. The CDR3 has 15 residues. CDR3 bases: TGTGCCAGCAGCCCGGGGACTAGCGGGTACAATGAGCAGTTCTTC. Protein product: CASSPGTSGYNEQFF.

J is TRBJ2-7 and V is TRBV7-8; 7 bases align to TRBD1. Unmatched junction bases numbered 15, after V lost 7 bases and J lost 3 bases. Germline CDR1 and CDR2: SGHVS and FQNEAQ. The CDR3 consists of 16 residues. The DNA for the CDR3 is TGTGCCAGCAATCCCTCCCTTCCGGGACAGAGCTACGAGCAGTACTTC. Protein: CASNPSLPGQSYEQYF.

The J gene is TRBJ2-1, the V gene TRBV5-1, with 10 bases that match TRBD2. The V segment lost 1 base and the J segment 6 bases; nucleotides outside the gene matches: 10. The CDR3 loop spans 17 amino acids. Germline V gene lookup returns CDR1 SGHRS and CDR2 YFSETQ. The CDR3 nucleotides read TGCGCCAGCAGCTTGTTCGTCGGGTCTAGCGGGAGCAATGAGCAGTTCTTC. Translation: CASSLFVGSSGSNEQFF.

The rearrangement links TRBV10-3 to TRBJ2-3; 7 bases are shared with TRBD2. Germline CDR1 is ENHRY and CDR2 is SYGVKD. The CDR3 consists of 17 residues. V trimming: 0 bases; J trimming: 6 bases; junction bases outside the gene matches: 12. The CDR3 region is CAISESREGCPGDTQYF. CDR3 coding DNA: TGTGCCATCAGTGAGTCGAGGGAGGGCTGCCCGGGGGATACGCAGTATTTT.

This clone has only one observation. The gene calls are TRBV4-3 and TRBJ2-7; TRBD1 matches 8 bases. CDR1 is LGHNA, CDR2 YSLEER, per germline. V was clipped by 1 base and J by 4 bases; unmatched bases: 12. The CDR3 loop spans 17 amino acids. The CDR3: CASSQGRGQGAGYEQYF. The CDR3 DNA reads TGCGCCAGCAGCCAAGGACGAGGGCAGGGGGCAGGTTACGAGCAGTACTTC.

This clone was seen only once. The gene calls are TRBV6-5 and TRBJ1-2; 9 nucleotides line up with TRBD1. The CDR3 is made up of 15 amino acids. CDR1 and CDR2 (germline): MNHEY, SVGAGI. After removal of 2 bases from V and 5 bases from J, the junction contained 6 bases not matched to a gene. CDR3 protein: CASSYPDRGGYGYTF. The CDR3 nucleotides are TGTGCCAGCAGTTACCCGGACAGGGGAGGATATGGCTACACCTTC.

This chain links TRBV12-2 with TRBJ2-3; the table gives TRBD2 as D, unverified against the DNA. TRBV12-2 is a recognized pseudogene. This CDR3 has 16 residues. In DNA form, the CDR3 reads TGTGCAAGTCGCTTAGACGGGCGGGAGGACACAGATACGCAGTATTTT. Translated, it gives CASRLDGREDTDTQYF.

V is TRBV2 and J is TRBJ2-7; TRBD2 matches 7 bases. Trimming cost V 6 bases and J 4 bases; bases outside gene matches: 18. In germline, CDR1 is SNHLY, CDR2 FYNNEI. This CDR3 has 17 amino acids. The DNA for the CDR3 is TGTGCCAGCAGGTTGCCCCCCTTGGGCGGGGGAGGATACGAGCAGTACTTC. It specifies CASRLPPLGGGGYEQYF. Full variable domain (remainder filled in from reference TRBV2 and TRBJ2-7): EPEVTQTPSHQVTQMGQEVILRCVPISNHLYFYWYRQILGQKVEFLVSFYNNEISEKSEIFDDQFSVERPDGSNFTLKIRSTKLEDSAMYFCASRLPPLGGGGYEQYFGPGTRLTVT.

As to this clone: This CDR3 is also generated by other DNA sequences in the sample. The rearrangement uses TRBV10-3 and TRBJ2-7, with a possible D match to TRBD2 (5 bases). With 2 bases removed from V and 1 base from J, the gap between germline ends came to 6 bases. CDR1 ENHRY and CDR2 SYGVKD come from the germline V gene. The CDR3 contains 13 residues. CDR3 sequence (DNA): TGTGCCATCAGTGAGGAGGGTTCCTACGAGCAGTACTTC. Its protein is CAISEEGSYEQYF.

J is TRBJ2-7 and V is TRBV4-2; possibly TRBD2 for D (5 bases). Germline CDR1 and CDR2: LGHNA and YNFKEQ. Trimming left V 3 bases short and J 5 bases short, with 17 bases between. The CDR3 loop spans 15 amino acids. CDR3 residues: CASSHPLEGADEQYF. As DNA, the CDR3 is TGTGCCAGCAGCCACCCCCTTGAGGGAGCGGACGAGCAGTACTTC.

This chain uses TRBV19 with TRBJ1-5; D uncertain. The CDR3 is made up of 15 amino acids. Germline CDR1 LNHDA, CDR2 SQIVND (reference sequence). Trimming removed 11 bases at V and 6 bases at J, with 23 bases between. CDR3 loop: CASRPGGPEIQPQHF. CDR3 DNA: TGTGCCTCCCGTCCGGGCGGGCCGGAGATTCAGCCCCAGCATTTT.

The chain recombines TRBV9 with TRBJ2-3; TRBD2 matches 7 bases. The germline V gene encodes CDR1 SGDLS and CDR2 YYNGEE. V was pared by 2 bases and J by 5 bases, with 11 bases of the junction left unmatched. This CDR3 is built from 16 residues. The CDR3 coding sequence is TGTGCCAGCAGCGTGAGGGCGGGAGAGAGAGAAGATACGCAGTATTTT. Amino acid sequence: CASSVRAGEREDTQYF.

The chain combines TRBV19 with TRBJ2-7, with D unclear. The V gene's germline CDR1 is LNHDA and CDR2 SQIVND (reference sequence). The CDR3 contains 11 residues. The V and J ends lost 4 bases and 2 bases respectively, with 3 bases between them. CDR3 loop: CASSTAYEQYF. Written as DNA, the CDR3 is TGTGCCAGTAGTACCGCCTACGAGCAGTACTTC. The whole variable domain, filled in from reference TRBV19 and TRBJ2-7, reads DGGITQSPKYLFRKEGQNVTLSCEQNLNHDAMYWYRQDPGQGLRLIYYSQIVNDFQKGDIAEGYSVSREKKESFPLTVTSAQKNPTAFYLCASSTAYEQYFGPGTRLTVT.

The chain links TRBV7-9 to TRBJ1-2; weak D call: TRBD1 (5 bases). CDR1 and CDR2 from the germline V gene are SEHNR and FQNEAQ (reference sequence). The CDR3 is 16 residues long. V was pared by 0 bases and J by 7 bases, with 18 bases between. The CDR3 is CASSLARGTLVSGYTF. In nucleotides, the CDR3 is TGTGCCAGCAGCTTAGCCCGCGGGACGTTGGTTAGTGGCTACACCTTC.

CDR3 residues: CASSKGGGLGASQYF. CDR3 nucleotides: TGTGCCAGCAGCAAAGGGGGGGGGTTGGGAGCTTCGCAGTACTTC. The chain recombines TRBV21-1 with TRBJ2-7; TRBD2, the table's D call, was not compared with the DNA. TRBV21-1 is noted as a pseudogene. This CDR3 contains 15 residues.

This sequence joins TRBV2 and TRBJ1-1; possible D gene TRBD1, 6 bases. Between the trimmed V and J ends, which lost 6 bases and 0 bases, there was a span of 20 bases. The CDR3 has 17 residues. Germline lookup yields CDR1 SNHLY and CDR2 FYNNEI. CDR3 sequence reads: CASRGAKADEMNTEAFF. The DNA of the CDR3 is TGTGCCAGCAGGGGGGCCAAGGCGGACGAAATGAACACTGAAGCTTTCTTT.

The CDR3 region has the DNA TGTGCCAGCAGTCCGAAGACTTTAGCGGCCGAGCAGTACTTC. Its protein is CASSPKTLAAEQYF. The chain couples TRBV28 to TRBJ2-7; tentative D call: TRBD2 (6 bases). This CDR3 spans 14 amino acids. The germline V gene encodes CDR1 MDHEN and CDR2 SYDVKM. The germline V and J ends were trimmed by 5 bases and 6 bases, with 17 bases remaining between them. Variable domain in full (rest from reference TRBV28 and TRBJ2-7): DVKVTQSSRYLVKRTGEKVFLECVQDMDHENMFWYRQDPGLGLRLIYFSYDVKMKEKGDIPEGYSVSREKKERFSLILESASTNQTSMYLCASSPKTLAAEQYFGPGTRLTVT.

This chain connects TRBV6-1 to TRBJ1-2; D is ambiguous. Germline V gives CDR1 MNHNS, CDR2 SASEGT. Trimming took off 1 base at V and 5 bases at J, with 17 bases between the two ends. This CDR3 spans 16 amino acids. CDR3 nucleotides: TGTGCCAGCAGTGAAGAAGGAGGGCCACTTAGATATGGCTACACCTTC. Translating it yields CASSEEGGPLRYGYTF.

The chain couples TRBV25-1 to TRBJ1-2, with 7 bases matching TRBD1. Germline CDR1 reads MGHDK; CDR2 reads SYGVNS. There are 15 residues in the CDR3. The trim removed 4 bases at V and 2 bases at J, leaving 7 bases unmatched. CDR3 protein: CASSVSLQGNYGYTF. CDR3 DNA sequence: TGTGCCAGCAGTGTGAGCCTACAGGGGAACTATGGCTACACCTTC.

For the CDR3, the DNA is TGTGCCAGCAGCTTAGTTGCCCCACAGGGGGCGCCTAATGAAAAACTGTTTTTT. Translating it yields CASSLVAPQGAPNEKLFF. This chain connects TRBV7-2 to TRBJ1-4; 9 positions match TRBD1. Looked up from germline, CDR1 is SGHTA and CDR2 is FQGNSA. Unmatched junction bases numbered 9, after V lost 1 base and J lost 3 bases. The CDR3 is 18 residues long. The full variable domain, rest sourced from reference TRBV7-2 and TRBJ1-4, is GAGVSQSPSNKVTEKGKDVELRCDPISGHTALYWYRQSLGQGLEFLIYFQGNSAPDKSGLPSDRFSAERTGGSVSTLTIQRTQQEDSAVYLCASSLVAPQGAPNEKLFFGSGTQLSVL.

The chain employs TRBV20-1 and TRBJ1-2; D is unresolved. This CDR3 has 10 residues. V was trimmed by 6 bases and J by 4 bases, leaving 6 bases between them. Germline loops: CDR1 DFQATT, CDR2 SNEGSKA (reference sequence). DNA for the CDR3: TGCAGTGCCGTATTCTATGGCTACACCTTC. This translates into CSAVFYGYTF.

The chain joins TRBV4-3 to TRBJ1-4; D is possibly TRBD1 (6 bases). The CDR3 spans 16 residues. Trimming cost V 3 bases and J 5 bases, with 16 bases left between them. The V gene's germline CDR1 is LGHNA and CDR2 YSLEER. The CDR3 is CASSQGTDGGNEKLFF. CDR3 bases: TGCGCCAGCAGCCAGGGCACAGATGGGGGCAATGAAAAACTGTTTTTT.

The chain employs TRBV6-1 and TRBJ2-3; a possible D gene is TRBD2 (6 bases). This CDR3 has 15 amino acids. Per germline, CDR1 MNHNS and CDR2 SASEGT. V was trimmed by 6 bases and J by 2 bases, leaving 15 bases between them. CDR3 sequence reads: CASREGREDTDTQYF. Here the CDR3 DNA reads TGTGCCAGCAGGGAGGGGCGTGAGGACACAGATACGCAGTATTTT.

J is TRBJ1-4 and V is TRBV11-3; 8 nucleotides line up with TRBD1. J was trimmed by 4 bases and V by 3 bases; bases with no gene match: 1. Per the germline V gene, CDR1 is SGHNT and CDR2 is YENEEA. The CDR3 loop spans 14 amino acids. The CDR3: CASSLTGVNEKLFF. The CDR3 nucleotides read TGTGCCAGCAGCTTGACAGGGGTTAATGAAAAACTGTTTTTT. Drawing the rest from reference TRBV11-3 and TRBJ1-4, the complete variable domain is EAGVVQSPRYKIIEKKQPVAFWCNPISGHNTLYWYLQNLGQGPELLIRYENEEAVDDSQLPKDRFSAERLKGVDSTLKIQPAELGDSAVYLCASSLTGVNEKLFFGSGTQLSVL.

V gene TRBV11-2 combines with J gene TRBJ2-3; a weak D match, TRBD2 (5 bases). CDR1 is SGHAT and CDR2 is FQNNGV in the germline V gene. The CDR3 loop spans 16 amino acids. The V end was cut by 5 bases, the J end by 4 bases, with 19 bases between. The CDR3 DNA sequence: TGTGCCAGCAGCCCGCTACTAGTAAGGCCCCCAGATACGCAGTATTTT. Its protein product is CASSPLLVRPPDTQYF. Variable domain in full (rest from reference TRBV11-2 and TRBJ2-3): EAGVAQSPRYKIIEKRQSVAFWCNPISGHATLYWYQQILGQGPKLLIQFQNNGVVDDSQLPKDRFSAERLKGVDSTLKIQPAKLEDSAVYLCASSPLLVRPPDTQYFGPGTRLTVL.